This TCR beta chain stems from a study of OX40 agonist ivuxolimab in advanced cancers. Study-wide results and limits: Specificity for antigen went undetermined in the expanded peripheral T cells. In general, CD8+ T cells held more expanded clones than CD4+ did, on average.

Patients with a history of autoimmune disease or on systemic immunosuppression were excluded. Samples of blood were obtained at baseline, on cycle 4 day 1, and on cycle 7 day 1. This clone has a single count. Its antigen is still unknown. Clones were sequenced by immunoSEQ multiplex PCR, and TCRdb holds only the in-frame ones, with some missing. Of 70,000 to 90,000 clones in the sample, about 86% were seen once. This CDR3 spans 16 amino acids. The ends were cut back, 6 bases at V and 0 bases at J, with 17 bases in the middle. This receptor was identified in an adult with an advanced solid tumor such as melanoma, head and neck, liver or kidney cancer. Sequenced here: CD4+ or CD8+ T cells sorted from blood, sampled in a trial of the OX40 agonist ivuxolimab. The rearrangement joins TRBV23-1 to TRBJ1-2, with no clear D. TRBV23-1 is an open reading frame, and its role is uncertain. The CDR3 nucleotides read TGCGCCAGCAGCTTAAAACGGGCCACCTCTAACTATGGCTACACCTTC. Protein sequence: CASSLKRATSNYGYTF.